The entry below describes one T cell receptor (beta chain). The source of the sample is a study of blood T cell repertoires in COVID-19. The overall study: PBMCs, B-cell-depleted T cells, or T cells provided the cDNA or gDNA that made up the material.

The protocol was immunoSEQ multiplex PCR, while the TCRdb copy is restricted to in-frame clones and leaves out a portion. The sample holds roughly 250,000 clones; just under 90% are singletons and the top ten take roughly 3.7%. The germline V gene has CDR1 SQVTM and CDR2 ANQGSEA. The CDR3 runs 13 residues. Trimming shortened V by 4 bases and J by 4 bases, and 13 bases separated the two germline ends. Sequenced input: peripheral blood. The TCR comes from a woman between 35 and 50 years old with acute or convalescent COVID-19. The rearrangement links TRBV29-1 to TRBJ2-5; possible D gene TRBD2, 7 bases. For the CDR3, the DNA is TGCAGCGTTGGCAGGGGAGGGTCAGAGACCCAGTACTTC. This sequence encodes CSVGRGGSETQYF.